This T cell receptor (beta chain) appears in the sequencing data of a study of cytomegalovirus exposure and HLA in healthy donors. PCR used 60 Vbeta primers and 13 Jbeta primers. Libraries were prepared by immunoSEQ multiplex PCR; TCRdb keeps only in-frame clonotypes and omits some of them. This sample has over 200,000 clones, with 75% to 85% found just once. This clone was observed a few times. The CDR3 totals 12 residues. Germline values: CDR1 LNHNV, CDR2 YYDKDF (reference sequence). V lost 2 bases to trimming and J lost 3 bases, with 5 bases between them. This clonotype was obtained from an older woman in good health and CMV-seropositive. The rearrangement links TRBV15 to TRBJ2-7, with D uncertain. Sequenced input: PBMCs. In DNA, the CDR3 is TGTGCCACCAGCAGACCAGGCTACGAGCAGTACTTC. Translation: CATSRPGYEQYF.